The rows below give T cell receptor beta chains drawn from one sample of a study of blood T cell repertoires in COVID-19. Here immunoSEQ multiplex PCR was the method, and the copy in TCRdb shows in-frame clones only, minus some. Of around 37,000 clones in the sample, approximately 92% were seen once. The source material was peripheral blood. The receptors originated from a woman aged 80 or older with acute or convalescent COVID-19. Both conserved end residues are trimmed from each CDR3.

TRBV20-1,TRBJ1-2,SAVREYGYT
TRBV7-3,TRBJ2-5,ASSLLGGSGETQY
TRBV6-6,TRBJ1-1,ATSLLEGLTF
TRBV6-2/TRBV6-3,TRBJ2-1,ASSYNARIEQF
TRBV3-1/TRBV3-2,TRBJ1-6,ASSPSGQGSPLH
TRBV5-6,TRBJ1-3,ASSLGQDSGNTIY
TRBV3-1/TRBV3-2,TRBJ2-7,ASSQAGYEQY
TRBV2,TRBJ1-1,ASRGRTGRMNTEAF
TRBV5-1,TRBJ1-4,ASSPPGQGTNEKLF
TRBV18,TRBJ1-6,ASSPNNSPLH
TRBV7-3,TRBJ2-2,ASSLQGNTGELF
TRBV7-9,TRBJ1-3,ANDGNGNTIY
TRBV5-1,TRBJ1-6,ASSFTGGSNSPLH
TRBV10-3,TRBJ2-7,AIGPGQGPFNEQY
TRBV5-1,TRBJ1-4,ASSPGQPNEKLF
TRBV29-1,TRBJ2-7,SVVSGGYEQY
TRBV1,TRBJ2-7,TSSRRAGQAQYEQY
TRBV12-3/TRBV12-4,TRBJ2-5,ASSRDIKETQY
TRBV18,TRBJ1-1,ASSPQGDTEAF
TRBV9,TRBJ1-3,ASSYIPGNTIY
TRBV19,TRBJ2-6,ASTPSRHRKLSGANVLT
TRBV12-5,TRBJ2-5,ASGPGTGGETQY
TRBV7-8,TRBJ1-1,ASSLRREDTEAF
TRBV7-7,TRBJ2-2,ASSPRLAGGLNTGELF
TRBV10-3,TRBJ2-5,AISESASGLETQY
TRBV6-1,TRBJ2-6,ASSEQEGVGANVLT
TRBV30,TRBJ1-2,AWSVPGVGNYGYT
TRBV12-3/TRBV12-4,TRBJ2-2,ASSLGSAGELF
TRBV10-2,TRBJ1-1,ASGVTHRLFFTEAF
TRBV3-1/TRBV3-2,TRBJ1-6,ASSPWDGDYPSPLH
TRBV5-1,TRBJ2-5,ASSLGTGREETQY
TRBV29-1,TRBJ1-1,SVKSSGTRGTEAF
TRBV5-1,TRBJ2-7,ASSLAGSNYEQY
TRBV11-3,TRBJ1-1,ASSLQGTNTEAF
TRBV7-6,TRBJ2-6,ASSLALSGANVLT
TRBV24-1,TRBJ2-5,ATSDGTSGAGETQY
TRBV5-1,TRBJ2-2,ASSELANTGELF